These 22 T cell receptor beta chains were all obtained from the same sample, sequenced in a study of blood T cell repertoires in COVID-19. The method was immunoSEQ multiplex PCR; TCRdb's version includes in-frame clones alone and lacks a portion of them. Of fewer than 90,000 clones detected, more than 70% appear once; the ten largest clones hold over 0.45%. Material for sequencing was peripheral blood. Every receptor here comes from a man aged 55 to 70 with acute or convalescent COVID-19.

The rearrangement links TRBV7-9 to TRBJ1-2, with unresolved D. The V end lost 5 bases, the J end lost 9 bases, and 13 bases lay between the germline ends. Germline CDR1 and CDR2: SEHNR and FQNEAQ (reference sequence). The CDR3 totals 12 residues. The CDR3 DNA reads as TGTGCCAGCAGCCTACGGGATTGGAGCTACACCTTC. Translated: CASSLRDWSYTF.

This chain links TRBV5-6 with TRBJ2-1; possibly TRBD2 for D (5 bases). CDR3 length equals 17 residues. V lost 5 bases to trimming and J lost 7 bases, with 25 bases between them. CDR1 and CDR2 from the germline V gene are SGHDT and YYEEEE. The CDR3 protein is CASSPTPGLATGNEQFF. CDR3 DNA: TGTGCCAGCAGTCCAACTCCGGGTCTCGCTACGGGAAATGAGCAGTTCTTC.

The genes are TRBV6-2 or TRBV6-3 and TRBJ1-5, with D possibly TRBD1 on 6 matching bases. Germline-derived CDR1 and CDR2 are MNHEY and SVGEGT. The CDR3 spans 14 residues. Trimming removed 6 bases at V and 6 bases at J, with 15 bases between. The CDR3 coding sequence is TGTGCCAGCAGCTCCGGGGGGGGCCTTCAGCCCCAGCATTTT. This codes for CASSSGGGLQPQHF.

The V gene is TRBV4-1, the J gene TRBJ1-5, with D perhaps TRBD1 (5 bases). The CDR3 runs 15 residues. Germline V gene lookup returns CDR1 MGHRA and CDR2 YSYEKL. The germline V and J ends were trimmed by 0 bases and 5 bases, with 11 bases remaining between them. The CDR3 DNA reads as TGCGCCAGCAGCCAAGACAGGGCCCCGGATCAGCCCCAGCATTTT. This translates into CASSQDRAPDQPQHF.

This clone showed up just once. The chain couples TRBV7-9 to TRBJ1-2, with TRBD1 as a possible D gene (6 bases). Deletions cut 4 bases from V and 0 bases from J, with 9 bases between. The CDR3 is 14 residues long. Germline loops: CDR1 SEHNR, CDR2 FQNEAQ (reference sequence). The CDR3 spells CASSSGQSNYGYTF. The CDR3 nucleotides are TGTGCCAGCAGCTCCGGACAGTCTAACTATGGCTACACCTTC.

This clone appeared once. This chain connects TRBV11-2 to TRBJ2-1; no clear D gene. V was trimmed by 5 bases and J by 7 bases, leaving 12 bases between them. Germline values: CDR1 SGHAT, CDR2 FQNNGV. The CDR3 sequence is 13 residues long. CDR3: CASSLSLRNEQFF. The CDR3 region has the DNA TGTGCCAGCAGCCTCAGTTTGAGGAATGAGCAGTTCTTC.

This chain joins TRBV6-5 and TRBJ1-5; D call uncertain. The CDR3 is 12 amino acids. CDR1 MNHEY and CDR2 SVGAGI come from the germline V gene. Trimming removed 7 bases at V and 4 bases at J, with 8 bases between. The CDR3, as DNA: TGTGCCAGCAACCCGGGGAATCAGCCCCAGCATTTT. This translates into CASNPGNQPQHF.

The chain combines TRBV2 with TRBJ2-5; 10 bases match TRBD2. Germline V gives CDR1 SNHLY, CDR2 FYNNEI. There are 15 residues in the CDR3. Trimming cost V 11 bases and J 5 bases; bases outside gene matches: 14. The DNA for the CDR3 is TGTGCCTGCCAGCCGAGCGGGGGGGCCTTGGAGACCCAGTACTTC. Protein product: CACQPSGGALETQYF.

This clone was seen only once. The chain joins TRBV3-1 (or the pseudogene TRBV3-2) to TRBJ2-3, with D possibly matching TRBD2 (6 bases). The CDR3 runs to 16 residues. CDR1 and CDR2 (germline): LGHDT, YNNKEL (reference sequence). V gave up 0 bases and J gave up 1 base, with 11 bases separating them. The CDR3 sequence: CASSQDLASGTDTQYF. As DNA, the CDR3 is TGTGCCAGCAGCCAAGATCTCGCTAGCGGCACAGATACGCAGTATTTT.

This clone was found a few times. This chain connects TRBV24-1 to TRBJ2-3; 9 bases are a match to TRBD2. The germline V gene encodes CDR1 KGHDR and CDR2 SFDVKD. The CDR3 has 16 residues. J gave up 2 bases and V 4 bases, and 6 bases lay outside the gene matches. The CDR3 loop is CATSDPSGGTTDTQYF. DNA of the CDR3: TGTGCCACCAGTGACCCGAGCGGGGGGACCACAGATACGCAGTATTTT.

The chain combines TRBV5-1 with TRBJ1-5, with TRBD1 as a possible D gene (6 bases). V dropped 5 bases and J dropped 0 bases, with 12 bases sitting between them. Germline CDR1 SGHRS, CDR2 YFSETQ. The CDR3 is 15 amino acids. CDR3 amino acids: CASSPGHNSNQPQHF. Written as DNA, the CDR3 is TGCGCCAGCAGTCCGGGACATAATAGCAATCAGCCCCAGCATTTT.

This clone has a single count. The genes are TRBV5-1 and TRBJ2-7; 10 bases match TRBD1. The junction had 4 bases not matched to a gene; V was cut back by 4 bases and J by 3 bases. CDR1 is SGHRS and CDR2 is YFSETQ in the germline V gene. CDR3 size: 14 residues. The CDR3 nucleotides read TGCGCCAGCAGCATTGACAGGGGGCTCTACGAGCAGTACTTC. This sequence encodes CASSIDRGLYEQYF.

This chain connects TRBV27 to TRBJ2-7, with D perhaps matching TRBD1 (6 bases). The ends were cut back, 9 bases at V and 6 bases at J, with 21 bases in the middle. CDR3 size: 14 residues. Looked up from germline, CDR1 is MNHEY and CDR2 is SMNVEV (reference sequence). The CDR3 DNA sequence: TGTGCCAGGACAGAAAGGGGAAACAGGGTCGAGCAGTACTTC. Protein product: CARTERGNRVEQYF.

This clone was detected only once. This chain links TRBV11-3 with TRBJ2-7, with 13 bases fitting TRBD2. CDR1 SGHNT and CDR2 YENEEA come from the germline V gene. J was trimmed by 6 bases and V by 5 bases; bases with no gene match: 7. The CDR3 is 15 amino acids. CDR3 sequence (DNA): TGTGCCAGCAGCCGGGGGACTAGCGGGACGTCCGAGCAGTACTTC. Residues: CASSRGTSGTSEQYF.

The chain couples TRBV30 to TRBJ2-3, with 8 positions matching TRBD1. Germline CDR1 is GTSNPN and CDR2 is SVGIG (reference sequence). The V and J ends lost 5 bases and 3 bases, in that order; junction bases with no gene match: 16. This CDR3 is 17 amino acids long. As DNA, the CDR3 is TGTGCCTGGGCCGGGACAGGCACCACCTCGGGAACAGATACGCAGTATTTT. Translating it yields CAWAGTGTTSGTDTQYF.

V usage is TRBV9 and J usage is TRBJ1-5; 8 nucleotides agree with TRBD1. V lost 3 bases to trimming and J lost 6 bases; unmatched junction nucleotides: 5. The CDR3 extends over 14 amino acids. CDR1 is SGDLS and CDR2 is YYNGEE in the germline V gene. The CDR3: CASSAGQGSQPQHF. The CDR3 region has the DNA TGTGCCAGCAGCGCAGGACAGGGTAGTCAGCCCCAGCATTTT.

V usage is TRBV5-1 and J usage is TRBJ2-7; 10 bases match TRBD2. CDR3 length: 16 amino acids. V shed 4 bases and J 0 bases; nucleotides not matched to a gene: 7. Germline lookup yields CDR1 SGHRS and CDR2 YFSETQ. CDR3: CASSPGLASRSYEQYF. CDR3 DNA sequence: TGCGCCAGCAGCCCGGGACTAGCGTCACGCTCCTACGAGCAGTACTTC.

V is TRBV11-3 and J is TRBJ2-2, with TRBD1 matching 9 bases. This CDR3 spans 15 amino acids. The ends lost 5 bases at V and 3 bases at J; junction bases unmatched: 4. In germline, CDR1 is SGHNT, CDR2 YENEEA. Here the CDR3 reads CASSDRGLDTGELFF. The CDR3 DNA sequence: TGTGCCAGCAGCGACAGGGGGTTGGACACCGGGGAGCTGTTTTTT.

The rearrangement links TRBV7-9 to TRBJ1-2; 10 bases are a match to TRBD1. The V segment lost 5 bases and the J segment 4 bases; nucleotides outside the gene matches: 7. The CDR3 is 15 amino acids. Per germline, CDR1 SEHNR and CDR2 FQNEAQ (reference sequence). The CDR3 protein is CASSPRDRGSYGYTF. In DNA, the CDR3 is TGTGCCAGCAGCCCCCGGGACAGGGGTTCCTATGGCTACACCTTC.

For the CDR3, the DNA is TGTGCCAGCAGCACCAGGGGTTACAATGAGCAGTTCTTC. It translates to CASSTRGYNEQFF. The genes are TRBV5-6 and TRBJ2-1, with D maybe TRBD1 (6 bases). The length of the CDR3 is 13 residues. From germline, CDR1 is SGHDT and CDR2 YYEEEE. Between the trimmed V and J ends, which lost 4 bases and 4 bases, there was a span of 9 bases.

The table lists this clone with a count of one. This sequence joins TRBV24-1 and TRBJ1-1; TRBD1 aligns across 8 bases. In germline, CDR1 is KGHDR, CDR2 SFDVKD. The V segment lost 7 bases and the J segment 1 base; nucleotides outside the gene matches: 1. The length of the CDR3 is 13 residues. CDR3 region: CATRTGANTEAFF. The CDR3 DNA reads as TGTGCCACCAGGACAGGGGCGAACACTGAAGCTTTCTTT.

This clone was found a few times. The rearrangement joins TRBV2 to TRBJ2-7; the D gene is possibly TRBD1 (5 bases). The CDR3 contains 14 residues. V was shortened by 5 bases and J by 2 bases, with 13 bases between the two germline ends. In germline, CDR1 is SNHLY, CDR2 FYNNEI. The CDR3 sequence is CASSTGPPAYEQYF. The CDR3 DNA follows: TGTGCCAGCAGTACAGGCCCACCAGCCTACGAGCAGTACTTC.